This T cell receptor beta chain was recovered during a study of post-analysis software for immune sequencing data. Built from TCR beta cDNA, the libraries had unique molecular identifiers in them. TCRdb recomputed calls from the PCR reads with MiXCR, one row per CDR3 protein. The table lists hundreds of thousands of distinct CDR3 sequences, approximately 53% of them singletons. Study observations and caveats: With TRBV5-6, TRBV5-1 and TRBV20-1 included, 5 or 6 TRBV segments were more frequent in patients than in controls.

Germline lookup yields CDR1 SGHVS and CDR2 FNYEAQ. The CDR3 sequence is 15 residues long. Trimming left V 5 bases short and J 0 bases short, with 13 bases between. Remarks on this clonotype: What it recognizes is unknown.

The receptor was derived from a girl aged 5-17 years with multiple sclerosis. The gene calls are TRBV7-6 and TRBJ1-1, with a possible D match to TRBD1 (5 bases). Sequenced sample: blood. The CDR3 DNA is TGTGCCAGCAGCCCCCGCGCAGGGATGAACACTGAAGCTTTCTTT. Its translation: CASSPRAGMNTEAFF.